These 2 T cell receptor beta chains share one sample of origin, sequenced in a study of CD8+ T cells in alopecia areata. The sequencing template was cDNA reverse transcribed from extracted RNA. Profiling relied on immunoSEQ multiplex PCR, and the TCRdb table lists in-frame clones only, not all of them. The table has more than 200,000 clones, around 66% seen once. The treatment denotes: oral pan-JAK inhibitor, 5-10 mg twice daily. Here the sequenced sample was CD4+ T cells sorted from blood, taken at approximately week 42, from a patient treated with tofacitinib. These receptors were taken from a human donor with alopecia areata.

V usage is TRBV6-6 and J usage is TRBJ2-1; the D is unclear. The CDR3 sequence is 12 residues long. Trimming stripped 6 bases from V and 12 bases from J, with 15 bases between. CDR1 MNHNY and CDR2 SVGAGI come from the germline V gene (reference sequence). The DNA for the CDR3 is TGTGCCAGCAGCTCCGATAGTGCCGGGCAGTTCTTC. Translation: CASSSDSAGQFF.

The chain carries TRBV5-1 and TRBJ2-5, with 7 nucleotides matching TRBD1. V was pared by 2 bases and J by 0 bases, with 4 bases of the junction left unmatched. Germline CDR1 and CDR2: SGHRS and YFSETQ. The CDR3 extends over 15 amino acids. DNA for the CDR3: TGCGCCAGCAGCTTACAGGGGTCTAACCAAGAGACCCAGTACTTC. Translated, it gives CASSLQGSNQETQYF.